This TCR beta chain emerged from a study of T cell clonality in common variable immunodeficiency. CVID and control samples used equivalent genomic DNA input. Sequenced by immunoSEQ multiplex PCR; TCRdb stores in-frame clones only, minus some. This sample has tens of thousands of clones, each found more than once. Germline V gene sequence: CDR1 SGHTA, CDR2 FQGNSA. CDR3 length equals 15 residues. V gave up 2 bases and J gave up 8 bases; unmatched junction bases: 7. Study-wide points: Compared with controls, CVID subjects had fewer shared TCRbeta clones.

This clone was detected ten times or more. Its antigen is unidentified. Read data end 3 residues before the CDR3 end; the end is taken from the germline J gene. The sequencing input was peripheral blood mononuclear cells. The TCR sequence derives from a person aged 18 to 75 in good health. This rearrangement joins TRBV7-2 to TRBJ2-4; 9 positions agree with TRBD2. The sequenced CDR3 bases are TGTGCCAGCAGCTTAAGCCGGACTAGCGCATACATT. It yields the protein CASSLSRTSAYI. The entire CDR3 sequence reads CASSLSRTSAYIQYF. The full variable domain, completed using reference TRBV7-2 and TRBJ2-4, is GAGVSQSPSNKVTEKGKDVELRCDPISGHTALYWYRQSLGQGLEFLIYFQGNSAPDKSGLPSDRFSAERTGGSVSTLTIQRTQQEDSAVYLCASSLSRTSAYIQYFGAGTRLSVL.